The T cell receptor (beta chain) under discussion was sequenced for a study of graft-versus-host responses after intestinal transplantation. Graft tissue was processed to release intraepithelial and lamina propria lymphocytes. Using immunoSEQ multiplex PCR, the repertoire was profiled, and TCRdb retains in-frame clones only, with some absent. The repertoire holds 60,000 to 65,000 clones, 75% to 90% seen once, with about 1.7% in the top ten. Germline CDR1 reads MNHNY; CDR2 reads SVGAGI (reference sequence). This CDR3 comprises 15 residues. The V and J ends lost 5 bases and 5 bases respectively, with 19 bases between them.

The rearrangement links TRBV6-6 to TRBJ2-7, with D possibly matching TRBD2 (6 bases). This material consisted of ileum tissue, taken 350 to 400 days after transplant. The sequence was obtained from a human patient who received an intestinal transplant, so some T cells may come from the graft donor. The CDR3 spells CASSPGTYQSHEQYF. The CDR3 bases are TGTGCCAGCAGTCCAGGGACTTATCAAAGCCACGAGCAGTACTTC.